Below, one T cell receptor (beta chain) is given with its context. Its specificity is unknown. This entry belongs to a study of neoadjuvant anti-PD-1 for oral cavity cancer. Survey sequencing of tumors mostly used about 4.8 ug DNA, two replicates. Repertoires were generated with immunoSEQ multiplex PCR, while TCRdb's copy carries only in-frame clones and drops some. The sample lists about 37,000 clones, about 36% occurring once. The germline V and J ends were trimmed by 4 bases and 0 bases, with 17 bases remaining between them. Germline V lookup: CDR1 SGHNT, CDR2 YYREEE (reference sequence). This CDR3 region has 17 residues. Time point here: after neoadjuvant nivolumab, at surgical resection. Study outcomes and limitations: Larger post-treatment preexisting tumor clones tracked with greater tumor shrinkage.

This chain connects TRBV5-4 to TRBJ1-3; the D gene is possibly TRBD1 (5 bases). This clonotype was sampled from a person aged 40 to 85 with oral cavity squamous cell carcinoma. The sequencing here drew on tumor tissue, taken after nivolumab (anti-PD-1) treatment. DNA of the CDR3: TGTGCCAGCAGCCCCGGGGGGACGGGAAGCTCTGGAAACACCATATATTTT. Its translation: CASSPGGTGSSGNTIYF. Combining the CDR3 with reference TRBV5-4 and TRBJ1-3 gives the whole variable domain ETGVTQSPTHLIKTRGQQVTLRCSSQSGHNTVSWYQQALGQGPQFIFQYYREEENGRGNFPPRFSGLQFPNYSSELNVNALELDDSALYLCASSPGGTGSSGNTIYFGEGSWLTVV.